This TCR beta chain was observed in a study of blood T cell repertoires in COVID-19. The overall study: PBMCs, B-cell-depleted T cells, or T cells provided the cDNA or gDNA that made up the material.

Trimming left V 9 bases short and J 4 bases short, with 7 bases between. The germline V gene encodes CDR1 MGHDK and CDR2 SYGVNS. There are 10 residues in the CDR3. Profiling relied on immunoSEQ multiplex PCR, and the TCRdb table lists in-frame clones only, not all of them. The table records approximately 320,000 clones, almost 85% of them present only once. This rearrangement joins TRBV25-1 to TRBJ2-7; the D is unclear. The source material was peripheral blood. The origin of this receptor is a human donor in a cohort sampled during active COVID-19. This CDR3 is CASISYEQYF. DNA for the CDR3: TGTGCCAGTATCTCTTACGAGCAGTACTTC.